This T cell receptor beta chain was obtained from a study of long-term antiretroviral therapy in people with HIV. Study overall: The oldest specimens predate the 2015 immediate-ART recommendation by about a decade.

An immunoSEQ assay, version v3.0, was performed at survey level. Profiled with immunoSEQ multiplex PCR; TCRdb holds only in-frame clones, not every one. The table shows around 11,000 clones, with approximately 90% occurring only once. A remark on this clone: The target antigen is unknown.

Findings of the study overall: Post-ART samples showed increased diversity that remained below transplant donor control levels.

Trimming stripped 0 bases from V and 1 base from J, with 12 bases between. Per the germline V gene, CDR1 is LGHNA and CDR2 is YSLEER. The CDR3 totals 16 residues. The V call is TRBV4-3, the J call TRBJ1-1; tentative D call: TRBD1 (6 bases). The receptor was isolated from a woman aged 40-49 years with HIV. The sequencing used unsorted PBMCs, collected 0.2 years before starting antiretroviral therapy. The CDR3 spells CASSQDHRAPNTEAFF. The CDR3 nucleotides are TGCGCCAGCAGCCAAGATCACAGGGCCCCGAACACTGAAGCTTTCTTT.